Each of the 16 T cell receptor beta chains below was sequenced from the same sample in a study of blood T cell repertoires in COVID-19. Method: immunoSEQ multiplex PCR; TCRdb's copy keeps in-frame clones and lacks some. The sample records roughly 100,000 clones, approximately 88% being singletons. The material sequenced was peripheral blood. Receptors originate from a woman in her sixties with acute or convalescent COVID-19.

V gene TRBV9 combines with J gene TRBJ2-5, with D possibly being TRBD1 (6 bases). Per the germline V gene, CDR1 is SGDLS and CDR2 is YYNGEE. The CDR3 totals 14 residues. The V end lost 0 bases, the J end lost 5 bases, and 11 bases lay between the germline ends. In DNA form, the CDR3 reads TGTGCCAGCAGCGTAGGTGGGGACATGGAGACCCAGTACTTC. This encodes CASSVGGDMETQYF.

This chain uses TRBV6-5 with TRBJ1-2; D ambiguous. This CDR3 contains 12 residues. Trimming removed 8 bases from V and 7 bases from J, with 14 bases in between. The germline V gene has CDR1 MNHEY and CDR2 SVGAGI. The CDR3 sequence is CASQEGGLGYTF. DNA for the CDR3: TGTGCCAGCCAGGAAGGAGGACTTGGCTACACCTTC.

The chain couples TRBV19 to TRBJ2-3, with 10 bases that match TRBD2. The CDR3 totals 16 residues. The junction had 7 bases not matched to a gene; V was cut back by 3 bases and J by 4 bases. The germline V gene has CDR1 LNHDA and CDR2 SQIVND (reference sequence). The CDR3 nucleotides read TGTGCCAGTAGTATTTCTAGCGGGAGTATCCCAGATACGCAGTATTTT. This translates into CASSISSGSIPDTQYF. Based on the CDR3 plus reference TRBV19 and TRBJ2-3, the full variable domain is DGGITQSPKYLFRKEGQNVTLSCEQNLNHDAMYWYRQDPGQGLRLIYYSQIVNDFQKGDIAEGYSVSREKKESFPLTVTSAQKNPTAFYLCASSISSGSIPDTQYFGPGTRLTVL.

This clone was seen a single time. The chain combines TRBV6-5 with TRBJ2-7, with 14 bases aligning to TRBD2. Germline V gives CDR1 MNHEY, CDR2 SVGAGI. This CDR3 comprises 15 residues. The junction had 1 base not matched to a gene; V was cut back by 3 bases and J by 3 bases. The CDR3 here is CASSYGLAGGYEQYF. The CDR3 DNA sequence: TGTGCCAGCAGTTATGGACTAGCGGGGGGCTACGAGCAGTACTTC.

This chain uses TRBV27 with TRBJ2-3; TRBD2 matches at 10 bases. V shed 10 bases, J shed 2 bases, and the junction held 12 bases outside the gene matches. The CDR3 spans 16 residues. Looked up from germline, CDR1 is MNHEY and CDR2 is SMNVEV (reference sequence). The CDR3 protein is CANNQREGRVTDTQYF. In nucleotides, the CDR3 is TGTGCCAACAACCAGCGGGAGGGCCGAGTCACAGATACGCAGTATTTT.

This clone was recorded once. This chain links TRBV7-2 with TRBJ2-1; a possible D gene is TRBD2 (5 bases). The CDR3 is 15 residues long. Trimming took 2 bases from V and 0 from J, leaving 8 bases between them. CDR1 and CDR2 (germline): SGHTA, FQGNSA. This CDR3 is CASSLTRASYNEQFF. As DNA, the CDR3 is TGTGCCAGCAGCTTAACTAGGGCCTCCTACAATGAGCAGTTCTTC.

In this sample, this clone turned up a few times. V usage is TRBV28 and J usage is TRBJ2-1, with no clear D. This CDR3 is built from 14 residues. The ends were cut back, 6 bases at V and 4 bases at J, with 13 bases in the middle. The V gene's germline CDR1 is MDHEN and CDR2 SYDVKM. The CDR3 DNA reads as TGTGCCAGCAGGAAGCTTCGGGTTTACAATGAGCAGTTCTTC. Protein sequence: CASRKLRVYNEQFF.

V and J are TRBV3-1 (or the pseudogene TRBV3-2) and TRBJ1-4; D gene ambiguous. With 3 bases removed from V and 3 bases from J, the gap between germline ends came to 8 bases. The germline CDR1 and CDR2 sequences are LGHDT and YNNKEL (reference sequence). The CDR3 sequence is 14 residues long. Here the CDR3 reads CASSQKSANEKLFF. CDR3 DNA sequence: TGTGCCAGCAGCCAGAAGAGCGCTAATGAAAAACTGTTTTTT.

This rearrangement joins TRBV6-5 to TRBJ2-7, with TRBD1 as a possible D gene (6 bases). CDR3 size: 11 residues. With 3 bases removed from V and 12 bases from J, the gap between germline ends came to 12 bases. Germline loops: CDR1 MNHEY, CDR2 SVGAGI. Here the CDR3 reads CASSYQGLAYF. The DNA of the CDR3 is TGTGCCAGCAGTTATCAGGGGCTCGCGTACTTC.

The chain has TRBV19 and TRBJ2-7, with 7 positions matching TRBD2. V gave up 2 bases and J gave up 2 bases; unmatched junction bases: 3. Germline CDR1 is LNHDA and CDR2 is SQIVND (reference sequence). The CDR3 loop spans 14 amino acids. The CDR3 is CASSIRLAPYEQYF. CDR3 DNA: TGTGCCAGTAGTATAAGACTAGCCCCCTACGAGCAGTACTTC.

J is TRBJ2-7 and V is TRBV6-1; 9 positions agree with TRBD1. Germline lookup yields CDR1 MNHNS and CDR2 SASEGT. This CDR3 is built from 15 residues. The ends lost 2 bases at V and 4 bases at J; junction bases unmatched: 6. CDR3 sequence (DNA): TGTGCCAGCAGTGAATTCGGGACAGGGTTGTACGAGCAGTACTTC. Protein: CASSEFGTGLYEQYF.

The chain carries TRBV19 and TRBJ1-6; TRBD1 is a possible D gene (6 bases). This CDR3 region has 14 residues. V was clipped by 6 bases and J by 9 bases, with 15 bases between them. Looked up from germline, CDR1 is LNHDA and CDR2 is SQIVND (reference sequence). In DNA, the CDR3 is TGTGCCAGTAGGGAAACAGGGTACACTTCACCCCTCCACTTT. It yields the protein CASRETGYTSPLHF.

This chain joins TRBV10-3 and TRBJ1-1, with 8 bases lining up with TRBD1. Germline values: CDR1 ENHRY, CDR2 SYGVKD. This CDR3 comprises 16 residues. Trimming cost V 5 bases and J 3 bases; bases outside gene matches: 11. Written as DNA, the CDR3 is TGTGCCATCAGTCCCCATGGACAGGGAGAACACACTGAAGCTTTCTTT. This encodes CAISPHGQGEHTEAFF.

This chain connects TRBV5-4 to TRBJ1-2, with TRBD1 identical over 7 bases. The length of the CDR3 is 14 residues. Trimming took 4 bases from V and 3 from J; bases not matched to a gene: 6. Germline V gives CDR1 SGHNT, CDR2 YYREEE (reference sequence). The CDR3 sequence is CASSDPGQHYGYTF. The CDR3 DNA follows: TGTGCCAGCAGCGATCCGGGACAGCACTATGGCTACACCTTC. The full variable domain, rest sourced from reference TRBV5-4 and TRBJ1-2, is ETGVTQSPTHLIKTRGQQVTLRCSSQSGHNTVSWYQQALGQGPQFIFQYYREEENGRGNFPPRFSGLQFPNYSSELNVNALELDDSALYLCASSDPGQHYGYTFGSGTRLTVV.

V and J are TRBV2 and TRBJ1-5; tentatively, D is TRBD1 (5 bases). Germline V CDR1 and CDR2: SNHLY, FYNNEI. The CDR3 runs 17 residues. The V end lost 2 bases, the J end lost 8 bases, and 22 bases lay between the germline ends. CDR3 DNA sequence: TGTGCCAGCAGTGAACCCCTGGGGGAAGAGGGGAGGAAGCCCCAGCATTTT. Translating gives CASSEPLGEEGRKPQHF.

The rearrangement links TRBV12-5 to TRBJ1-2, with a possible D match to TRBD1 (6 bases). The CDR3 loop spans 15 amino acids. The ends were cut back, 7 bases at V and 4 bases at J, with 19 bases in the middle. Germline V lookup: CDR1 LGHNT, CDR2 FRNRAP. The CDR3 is CASVPPTGFGYGYTF. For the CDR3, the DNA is TGTGCTAGTGTACCGCCGACAGGTTTTGGCTATGGCTACACCTTC.